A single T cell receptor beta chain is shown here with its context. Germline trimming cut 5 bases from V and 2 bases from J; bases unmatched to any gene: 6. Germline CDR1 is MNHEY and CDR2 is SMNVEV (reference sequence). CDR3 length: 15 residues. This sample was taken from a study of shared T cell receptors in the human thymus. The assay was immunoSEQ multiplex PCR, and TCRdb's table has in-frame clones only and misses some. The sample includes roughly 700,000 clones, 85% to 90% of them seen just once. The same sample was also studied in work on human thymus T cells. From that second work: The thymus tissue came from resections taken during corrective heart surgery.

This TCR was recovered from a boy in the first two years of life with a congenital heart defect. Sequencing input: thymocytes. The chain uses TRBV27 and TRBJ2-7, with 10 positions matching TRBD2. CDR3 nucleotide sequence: TGTGCCAGCAGTAGAGGACTAGCGGAGACCTACGAGCAGTACTTC. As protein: CASSRGLAETYEQYF.